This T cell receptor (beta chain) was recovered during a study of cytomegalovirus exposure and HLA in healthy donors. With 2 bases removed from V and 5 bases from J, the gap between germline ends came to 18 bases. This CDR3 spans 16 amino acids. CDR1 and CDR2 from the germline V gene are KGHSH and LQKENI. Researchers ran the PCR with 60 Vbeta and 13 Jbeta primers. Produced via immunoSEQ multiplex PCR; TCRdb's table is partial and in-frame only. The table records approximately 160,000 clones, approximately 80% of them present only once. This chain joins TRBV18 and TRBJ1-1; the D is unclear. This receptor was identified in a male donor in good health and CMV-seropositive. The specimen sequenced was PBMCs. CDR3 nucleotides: TGTGCCAGCTCACCAAATATGATTTCCCAGCGGACTGAAGCTTTCTTT. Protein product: CASSPNMISQRTEAFF.